The TCR beta chain under discussion was sequenced for a study of CD8+ T cells in alopecia areata. It was cDNA, reverse transcribed from extracted RNA, that served as the sequencing template. Sequencing used immunoSEQ multiplex PCR; TCRdb keeps in-frame clones, though not all of them. The repertoire holds 150,000 or so clones, around 60% seen once, with roughly 6.7% in the top ten. The CDR3 is 13 residues long. Looked up from germline, CDR1 is SQVTM and CDR2 is ANQGSEA. The trim removed 6 bases at V and 1 base at J, leaving 6 bases unmatched. The origin of this receptor is a human donor with alopecia areata. The chain employs TRBV29-1 and TRBJ2-7, with TRBD1 identical over 7 bases. Source: CD4+ T cells sorted from blood, taken at week 0. This chain's CDR3 is CSVTGASSYEQYF. The DNA of the CDR3 is TGCAGCGTAACAGGGGCCAGTTCCTACGAGCAGTACTTC.